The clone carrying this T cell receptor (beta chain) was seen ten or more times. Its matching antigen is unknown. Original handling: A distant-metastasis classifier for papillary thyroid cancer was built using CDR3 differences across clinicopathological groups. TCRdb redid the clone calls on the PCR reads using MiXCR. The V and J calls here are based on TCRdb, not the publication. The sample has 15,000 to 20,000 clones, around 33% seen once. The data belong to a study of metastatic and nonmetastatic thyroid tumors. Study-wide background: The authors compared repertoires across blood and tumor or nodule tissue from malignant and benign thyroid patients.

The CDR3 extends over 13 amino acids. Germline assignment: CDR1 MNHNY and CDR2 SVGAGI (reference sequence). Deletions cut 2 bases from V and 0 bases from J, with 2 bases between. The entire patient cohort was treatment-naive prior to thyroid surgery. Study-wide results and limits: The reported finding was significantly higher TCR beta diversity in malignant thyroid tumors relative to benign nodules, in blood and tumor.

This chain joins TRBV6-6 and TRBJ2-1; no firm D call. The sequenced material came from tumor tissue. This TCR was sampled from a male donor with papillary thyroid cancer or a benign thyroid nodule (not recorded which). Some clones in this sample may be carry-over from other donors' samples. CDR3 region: CASSYDSYNEQFF. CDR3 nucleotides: TGTGCCAGCAGTTACGACTCCTACAATGAGCAGTTCTTC.